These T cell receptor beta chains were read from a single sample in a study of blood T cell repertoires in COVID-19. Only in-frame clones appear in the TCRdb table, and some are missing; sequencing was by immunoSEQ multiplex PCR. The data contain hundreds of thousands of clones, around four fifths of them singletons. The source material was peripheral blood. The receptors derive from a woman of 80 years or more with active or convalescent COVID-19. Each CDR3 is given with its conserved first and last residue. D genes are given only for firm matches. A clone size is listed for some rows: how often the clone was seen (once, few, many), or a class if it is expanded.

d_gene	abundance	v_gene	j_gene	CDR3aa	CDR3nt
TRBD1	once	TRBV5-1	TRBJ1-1	CASSTGQGEAFF	TGCGCCAGCAGCACGGGACAGGGTGAAGCTTTCTTT
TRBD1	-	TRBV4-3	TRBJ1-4	CASSRLGQGDEKLFF	TGCGCCAGCAGCCGCTTAGGGCAGGGGGATGAAAAACTGTTTTTT
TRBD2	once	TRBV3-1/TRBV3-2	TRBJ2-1	CASSQSGRSYNEQFF	TGTGCCAGCAGCCAAAGCGGGAGGTCCTACAATGAGCAGTTCTTC
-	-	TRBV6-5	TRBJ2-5	CASSFRRETQYF	TGTGCCAGCTCCTTCAGGCGAGAGACCCAGTACTTC
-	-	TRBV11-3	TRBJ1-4	CASSFRAQGYEKLFF	TGTGCCAGCAGCTTTAGGGCTCAGGGGTATGAAAAACTGTTTTTT
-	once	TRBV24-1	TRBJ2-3	CATSDDPGRGDTQYF	TGTGCCACCAGTGATGACCCGGGTCGGGGAGATACGCAGTATTTT
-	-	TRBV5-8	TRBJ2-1	CASSFTGNEQFF	TGTGCCAGCAGCTTTACGGGTAATGAGCAGTTCTTC
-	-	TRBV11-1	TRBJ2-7	CASSFSGFGEDEQYF	TGTGCCAGCAGCTTTTCGGGCTTCGGGGAGGACGAGCAGTACTTC
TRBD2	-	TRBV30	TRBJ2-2	CAWSSGLAGTTGELFF	TGTGCCTGGAGTTCGGGACTAGCGGGGACCACCGGGGAGCTGTTTTTT
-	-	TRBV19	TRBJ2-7	CASSIGQAYEQYF	TGTGCCAGTAGTATAGGGCAGGCCTACGAGCAGTACTTC
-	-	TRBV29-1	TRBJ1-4	CSVCTQLGEKLFF	TGCAGCGTCTGTACACAACTAGGTGAAAAACTGTTTTTT
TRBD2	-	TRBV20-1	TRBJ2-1	CSASSASGIGDEQFF	TGCAGTGCTAGTTCCGCTAGCGGGATTGGCGATGAGCAGTTCTTC
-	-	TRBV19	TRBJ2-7	CASSTQPTSYEQYF	TGTGCCAGTTCGACACAACCTACCTCCTACGAGCAGTACTTC
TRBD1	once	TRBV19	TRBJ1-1	CASSIFGTENTEAFF	TGTGCCAGTAGTATATTCGGGACAGAGAACACTGAAGCTTTCTTT
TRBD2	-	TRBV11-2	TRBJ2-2	CASSRILAGVTGNTGELFF	TGTGCCAGCAGCCGAATACTAGCGGGAGTTACTGGGAACACCGGGGAGCTGTTTTTT
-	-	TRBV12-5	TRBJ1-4	CASGVGDSTNEKLFF	TGTGCTAGTGGTGTCGGGGATTCAACTAATGAAAAACTGTTTTTT
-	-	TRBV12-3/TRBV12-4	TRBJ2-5	CASSLTPRGTQYF	TGTGCCAGCAGTTTGACTCCACGGGGGACCCAGTACTTC
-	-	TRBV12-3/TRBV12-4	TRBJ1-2	CASRRQSPYGYTF	TGTGCCAGCAGAAGACAGAGTCCCTATGGCTACACCTTC
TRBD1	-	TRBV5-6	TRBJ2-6	CASSWGDRPGNGANVLTF	TGTGCCAGCAGCTGGGGGGACAGGCCGGGTAATGGGGCCAACGTCCTGACTTTC
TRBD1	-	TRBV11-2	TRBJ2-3	CASSLDGDRADTQYF	TGTGCCAGCAGCTTAGATGGGGACAGGGCAGATACGCAGTATTTT
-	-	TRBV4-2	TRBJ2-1	CASSQDFAELYNEQFF	TGTGCCAGCAGCCAAGATTTTGCGGAACTCTACAATGAGCAGTTCTTC
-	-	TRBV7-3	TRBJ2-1	CASSLRSSSYNEQFF	TGTGCCAGCAGCTTAAGGAGTAGCTCCTACAATGAGCAGTTCTTC
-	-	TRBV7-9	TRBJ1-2	CASSLAGLGYTF	TGTGCCAGCAGCTTAGCTGGCCTTGGCTACACCTTC
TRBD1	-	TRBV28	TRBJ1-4	CASQLRGLGEKLFF	TGTGCCAGCCAACTCAGGGGGCTGGGTGAAAAACTGTTTTTT
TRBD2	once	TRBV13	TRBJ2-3	CASSLLAGGTDTQYF	TGTGCCAGCAGCTTACTAGCGGGAGGAACAGATACGCAGTATTTT
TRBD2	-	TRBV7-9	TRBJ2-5	CASSSLGTSGGSETQYF	TGTGCCAGCAGCTCGCTTGGGACTAGCGGGGGTTCGGAGACCCAGTACTTC
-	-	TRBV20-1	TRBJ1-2	CSASLRAGGYTF	TGCAGTGCTAGTCTACGTGCGGGGGGCTACACCTTC
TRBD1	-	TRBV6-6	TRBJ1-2	CASSGTATYGYTF	TGTGCCAGCAGCGGGACAGCGACTTATGGCTACACCTTC
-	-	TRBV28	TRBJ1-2	CASRPDNNYGYTF	TGTGCCAGCAGACCCGACAATAACTATGGCTACACCTTC
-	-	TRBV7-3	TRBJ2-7	CASSLGGKPYEQYF	TGTGCCAGCAGCTTAGGGGGGAAACCCTACGAGCAGTACTTC
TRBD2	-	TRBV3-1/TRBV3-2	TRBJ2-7	CASQVGRANSYEQYF	TGTGCCAGCCAAGTCGGGAGGGCCAACTCCTACGAGCAGTACTTC
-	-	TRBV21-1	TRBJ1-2	CASSRVSGGRDYGYTF	TGTGCCAGCAGCCGAGTCTCAGGGGGAAGGGACTATGGCTACACCTTC
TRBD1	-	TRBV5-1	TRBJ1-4	CASSTGASLEKLFF	TGCGCCAGCAGCACAGGGGCGAGTCTTGAAAAACTGTTTTTT
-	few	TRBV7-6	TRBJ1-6	CASSLTANSPLHF	TGTGCCAGCAGCTTAACAGCAAATTCACCCCTCCACTTT
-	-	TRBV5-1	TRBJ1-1	CASSRQGKGNTEAFF	TGCGCCAGCAGCCGTCAGGGGAAGGGGAACACTGAAGCTTTCTTT
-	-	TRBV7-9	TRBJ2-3	CASRTEPNTQYF	TGTGCCAGCCGGACAGAACCCAATACGCAGTATTTT